The 6 T cell receptor beta chains in this list originate from one sample, sequenced in a study of blood T cell repertoires in COVID-19. The assay was immunoSEQ multiplex PCR, and TCRdb's table has in-frame clones only and misses some. The table includes around 200,000 clones, around 85% detected once. Sequencing input: peripheral blood. These receptors all come from an elderly woman with acute or convalescent COVID-19.

The rearrangement joins TRBV4-2 to TRBJ2-7; D is perhaps TRBD2 (5 bases). The V gene lost 0 bases and the J gene lost 6 bases, with 12 bases spanning the gap. Germline V gene data show CDR1 as LGHNA and CDR2 as YNFKEQ. The CDR3 has 14 amino acids. The CDR3 protein is CASSQERTSGEQYF. The CDR3 bases are TGTGCCAGCAGCCAAGAACGAACTAGTGGCGAGCAGTACTTC.

This chain joins TRBV5-1 and TRBJ2-7; a possible D gene is TRBD2 (5 bases). V was shortened by 7 bases and J by 6 bases, with 17 bases between the two germline ends. This CDR3 is 13 amino acids long. Germline V lookup: CDR1 SGHRS, CDR2 YFSETQ. The CDR3 sequence: CASSSGDIAEQYF. CDR3 DNA: TGCGCCAGCTCTTCCGGGGATATCGCCGAGCAGTACTTC.

The V gene is TRBV6-5, the J gene TRBJ1-6, with D possibly TRBD1 on 5 matching bases. Germline lookup yields CDR1 MNHEY and CDR2 SVGAGI. The V gene lost 7 bases and the J gene lost 7 bases, with 11 bases spanning the gap. This CDR3 region has 13 residues. CDR3 sequence: CASTKGNNSPLHF. CDR3 DNA sequence: TGTGCCAGCACCAAGGGGAACAATTCACCCCTCCACTTT.

The chain employs TRBV4-3 and TRBJ1-6, with D hard to call. The CDR3 contains 15 residues. Trimming shortened V by 0 bases and J by 6 bases, and 9 bases separated the two germline ends. The germline gives CDR1 LGHNA, CDR2 YSLEER. The CDR3 DNA reads TGCGCCAGCAGCCAAGAGACACTCACTAATTCACCCCTCCACTTT. It translates to CASSQETLTNSPLHF.

This chain links TRBV2 with TRBJ2-3, with 10 nucleotides matching TRBD1. The CDR3 runs 15 residues. Germline loops: CDR1 SNHLY, CDR2 FYNNEI. The junction had 9 bases not matched to a gene; V was cut back by 7 bases and J by 5 bases. The CDR3: CASKKDRGGRDTQYF. The CDR3 DNA follows: TGTGCCAGCAAAAAGGACAGGGGGGGTCGAGATACGCAGTATTTT.

V and J are TRBV27 and TRBJ1-1; D remains ambiguous. Germline lookup yields CDR1 MNHEY and CDR2 SMNVEV (reference sequence). The CDR3 runs 13 residues. V was cut by 5 bases and J by 5 bases, with 12 bases left in between. Here the CDR3 reads CASSGEWRTEAFF. Here the CDR3 DNA reads TGTGCCAGCAGTGGAGAGTGGCGAACTGAAGCTTTCTTT.